A selection of T cell receptor beta chains follows, all from one sample in a study of tumor-infiltrating lymphocytes in localized non-small cell lung cancer. The repertoire was sequenced with immunoSEQ multiplex PCR; TCRdb's copy has only in-frame clones and lacks some. The sample has about 9,700 clones, about 78% seen once; the top ten hold approximately 9%. Sample: lung tumor tissue. These receptors all stem from a human donor with non-small cell lung cancer. CDR3s include the opening cysteine and the closing phenylalanine or tryptophan. D genes are given only for firm matches. Some rows have no size entry. The others give once, few or many, or a class for an expanded clone.

TRBJ2-1 few TRBD2 TRBV5-6 TGTGCCAGCAGCTGGGTGACTAGCGGGAGGGAGTCCAATGAGCAGTTCTTC CASSWVTSGRESNEQFF
TRBJ2-2 . TRBD1 TRBV5-1 TGCGCCAGCAGGAGACAGGGGGACGCCGGGGAGCTGTTTTTT CASRRQGDAGELFF
TRBJ2-1 medium-sized . TRBV10-3 TGTGCCATCGGCGGCAGTAGTCATGAGCAGTTCTTC CAIGGSSHEQFF
TRBJ2-5 . TRBD1 TRBV5-6 TGTGCCAGCAGCTCGGGACAGATCGAAGAGACCCAGTACTTC CASSSGQIEETQYF
TRBJ2-1 . TRBD1 TRBV19 TGTGCCAGTAGTATCCAACAGGGGCCCCAATTCTTC CASSIQQGPQFF
TRBJ2-3 . . TRBV15 TGTGCCACCAGCCGTCCCCGGGGAGATACGCAGTATTTT CATSRPRGDTQYF
TRBJ1-2 . . TRBV6-1 TGTGCCAGCAGTGAAGCGCTTCGGGTAGTAAACTATGGCTACACCTTC CASSEALRVVNYGYTF
TRBJ2-3 . . TRBV10-2 TGCGCCAGCAGTGAGTCCCGACAGGCGCGCACAGATACGCAGTATTTT CASSESRQARTDTQYF
TRBJ1-2 . TRBD1 TRBV6-6 TGTGCCAGCAGTCCCGACAGGGGTGACTATGGCTACACCTTC CASSPDRGDYGYTF
TRBJ2-2 few . TRBV6-6 TGTGCCAGCAGTCCAAACAGGGGAGGGACCGGGGAGCTGTTTTTT CASSPNRGGTGELFF
TRBJ2-1 once TRBD2 TRBV7-3 TGTGCCAGCAGCACCGGGACTAGCGGGGGGTCCAAGTTAGGTTCCTACAATGAGCAGTTCTTC CASSTGTSGGSKLGSYNEQFF